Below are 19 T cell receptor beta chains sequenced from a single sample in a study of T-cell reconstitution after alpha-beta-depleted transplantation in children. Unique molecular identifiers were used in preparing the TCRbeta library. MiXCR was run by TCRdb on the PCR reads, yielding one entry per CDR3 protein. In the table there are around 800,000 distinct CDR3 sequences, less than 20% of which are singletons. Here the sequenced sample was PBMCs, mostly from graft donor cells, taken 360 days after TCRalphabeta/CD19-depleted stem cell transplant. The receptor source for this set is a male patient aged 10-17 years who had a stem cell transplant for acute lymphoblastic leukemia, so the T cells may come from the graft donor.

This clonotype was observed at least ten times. CDR3 DNA: TGTGCCAGCAGTTTATCGGCCGGGACAGGAGAAAAACTGTTTTTT. This gives the protein CASSLSAGTGEKLFF. The gene calls are TRBV27 and TRBJ1-4; 8 bases map to TRBD1. The CDR3 is 15 amino acids. With 0 bases clipped from V and 8 bases from J, the junction kept 5 bases outside the gene matches. Germline CDR1 MNHEY, CDR2 SMNVEV (reference sequence).

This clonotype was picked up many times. CDR3 sequence: CASSLWTSGTDTQYF. The DNA of the CDR3 is TGTGCCAGCAGCCTATGGACTAGCGGCACAGATACGCAGTATTTT. The V gene is TRBV7-9, the J gene TRBJ2-3; 9 nucleotides match TRBD2. There are 15 residues in the CDR3. CDR1 and CDR2 from the germline V gene are SEHNR and FQNEAQ (reference sequence). V shed 5 bases and J 1 base; nucleotides not matched to a gene: 4.

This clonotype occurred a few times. The CDR3 loop is CASSLGTSGNHEQFF. The CDR3 DNA follows: TGTGCCAGCAGCCTCGGGACTAGCGGGAACCATGAGCAGTTCTTC. V usage is TRBV4-2 and J usage is TRBJ2-1, with TRBD2 matching 13 bases. Unmatched junction bases numbered 5, after V lost 4 bases and J lost 8 bases. Germline CDR1 and CDR2: LGHNA and YNFKEQ. The CDR3 extends over 15 amino acids.

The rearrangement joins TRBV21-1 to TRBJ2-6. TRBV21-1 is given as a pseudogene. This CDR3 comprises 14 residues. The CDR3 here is CASSTGPGANVLTF. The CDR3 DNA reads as TGTGCCAGCAGCACAGGGCCAGGGGCCAACGTCCTGACTTTC.

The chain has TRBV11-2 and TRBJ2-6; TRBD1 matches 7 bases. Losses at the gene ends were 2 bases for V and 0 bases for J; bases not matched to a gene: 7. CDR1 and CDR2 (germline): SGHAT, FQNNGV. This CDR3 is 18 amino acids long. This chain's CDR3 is CASSLWGTATSGANVLTF. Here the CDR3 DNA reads TGTGCCAGCAGCTTATGGGGGACAGCGACCTCTGGGGCCAACGTCCTGACTTTC.

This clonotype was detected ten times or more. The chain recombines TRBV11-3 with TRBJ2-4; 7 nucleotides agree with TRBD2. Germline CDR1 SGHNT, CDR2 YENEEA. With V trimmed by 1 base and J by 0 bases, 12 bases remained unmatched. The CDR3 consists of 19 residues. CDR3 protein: CASSLGLRETILAKNIQYF. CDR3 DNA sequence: TGTGCCAGCAGCTTAGGTTTGCGGGAGACAATCCTAGCCAAAAACATTCAGTACTTC.

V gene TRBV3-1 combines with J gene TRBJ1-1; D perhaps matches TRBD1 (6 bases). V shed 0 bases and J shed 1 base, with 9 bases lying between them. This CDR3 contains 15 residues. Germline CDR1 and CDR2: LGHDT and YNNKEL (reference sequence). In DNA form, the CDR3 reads TGTGCCAGCAGCCAAGAGGGGGGCGGGAACACTGAAGCTTTCTTT. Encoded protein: CASSQEGGGNTEAFF.

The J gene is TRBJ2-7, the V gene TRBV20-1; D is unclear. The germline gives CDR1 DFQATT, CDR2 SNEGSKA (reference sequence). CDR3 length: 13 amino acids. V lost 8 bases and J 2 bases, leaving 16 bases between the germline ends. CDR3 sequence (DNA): TGCAGTCCTCGAAGTAGCCGAACCTACGAGCAGTACTTC. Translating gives CSPRSSRTYEQYF.

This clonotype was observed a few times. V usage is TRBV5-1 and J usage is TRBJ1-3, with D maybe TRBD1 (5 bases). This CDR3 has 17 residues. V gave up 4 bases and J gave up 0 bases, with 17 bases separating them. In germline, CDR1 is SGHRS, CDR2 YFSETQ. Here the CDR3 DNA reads TGCGCCAGCAGCGTTTCACAGGCCTCAAACTCTGGAAACACCATATATTTT. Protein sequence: CASSVSQASNSGNTIYF. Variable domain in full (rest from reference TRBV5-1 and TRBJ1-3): KAGVTQTPRYLIKTRGQQVTLSCSPISGHRSVSWYQQTPGQGLQFLFEYFSETQRNKGNFPGRFSGRQFSNSRSEMNVSTLELGDSALYLCASSVSQASNSGNTIYFGEGSWLTVV.

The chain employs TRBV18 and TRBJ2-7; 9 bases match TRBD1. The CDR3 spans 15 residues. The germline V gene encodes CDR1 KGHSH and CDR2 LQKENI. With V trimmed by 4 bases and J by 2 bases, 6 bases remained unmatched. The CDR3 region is CASSRPRTGAYEQYF. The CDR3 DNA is TGTGCCAGCTCACGACCCCGGACAGGGGCCTACGAGCAGTACTTC.

The CDR3 DNA is TGCAGCGTTGGCCCCCAGGGGGCCGGTTACATTCAGTACTTC. Translation gives CSVGPQGAGYIQYF. V gene TRBV29-1 combines with J gene TRBJ2-4, with 8 bases aligning to TRBD1. The CDR3 sequence is 14 residues long. Per the germline V gene, CDR1 is SQVTM and CDR2 is ANQGSEA. V trimming: 4 bases; J trimming: 8 bases; junction bases outside the gene matches: 10.

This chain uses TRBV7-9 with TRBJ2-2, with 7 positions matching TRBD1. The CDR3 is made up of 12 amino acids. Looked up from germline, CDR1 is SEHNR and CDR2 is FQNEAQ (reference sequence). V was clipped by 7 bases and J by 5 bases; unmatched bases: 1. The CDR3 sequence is CASIRGTGELFF. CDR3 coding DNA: TGTGCCAGCATCAGGGGGACCGGGGAGCTGTTTTTT. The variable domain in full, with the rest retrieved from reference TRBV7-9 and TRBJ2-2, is DTGVSQNPRHKITKRGQNVTFRCDPISEHNRLYWYRQTLGQGPEFLTYFQNEAQLEKSRLLSDRFSAERPKGSFSTLEIQRTEQGDSAMYLCASIRGTGELFFGEGSRLTVL.

The CDR3 loop reads CSAREGGSTNEKLFF. CDR3 sequence (DNA): TGCAGTGCTAGAGAAGGGGGATCAACTAATGAAAAACTGTTTTTT. The V call is TRBV20-1, the J call TRBJ1-4; a possible D gene is TRBD1 (6 bases). V lost 0 bases, J lost 0 bases, and 8 bases lay in between. The CDR3 totals 15 residues. Germline assignment: CDR1 DFQATT and CDR2 SNEGSKA (reference sequence).

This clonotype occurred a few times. As DNA, the CDR3 is TGTGCCAGCTCACCACCGGGCCCGGGCAACTACGAGCAGTACTTC. Amino acid sequence: CASSPPGPGNYEQYF. The V gene is TRBV18, the J gene TRBJ2-7; D remains unclear. Germline V CDR1 and CDR2: KGHSH, LQKENI. CDR3 length equals 15 residues. V lost 0 bases and J 3 bases, leaving 12 bases between the germline ends.

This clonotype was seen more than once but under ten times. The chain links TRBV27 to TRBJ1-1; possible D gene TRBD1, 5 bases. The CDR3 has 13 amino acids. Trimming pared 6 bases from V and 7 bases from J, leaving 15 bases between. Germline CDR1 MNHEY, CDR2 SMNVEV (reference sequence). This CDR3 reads CASSYRWGSEAFF. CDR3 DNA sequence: TGTGCCAGCAGCTACAGGTGGGGCAGTGAAGCTTTCTTT.

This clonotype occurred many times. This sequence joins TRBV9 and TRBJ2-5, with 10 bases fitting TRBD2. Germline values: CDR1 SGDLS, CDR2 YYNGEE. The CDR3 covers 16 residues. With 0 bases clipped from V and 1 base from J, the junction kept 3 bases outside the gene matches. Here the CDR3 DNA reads TGTGCCAGCAGCGTAGAGTTAGCGGGAGGCCAAGAGACCCAGTACTTC. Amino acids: CASSVELAGGQETQYF.

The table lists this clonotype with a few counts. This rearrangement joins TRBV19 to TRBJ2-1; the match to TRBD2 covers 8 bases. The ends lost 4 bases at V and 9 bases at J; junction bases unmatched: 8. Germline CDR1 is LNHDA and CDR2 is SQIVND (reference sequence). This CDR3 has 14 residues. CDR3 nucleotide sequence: TGTGCCAGTAGTACGTCCGGGACTAGAACTGAGCAGTTCTTC. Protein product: CASSTSGTRTEQFF. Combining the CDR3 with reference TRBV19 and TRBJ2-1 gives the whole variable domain DGGITQSPKYLFRKEGQNVTLSCEQNLNHDAMYWYRQDPGQGLRLIYYSQIVNDFQKGDIAEGYSVSREKKESFPLTVTSAQKNPTAFYLCASSTSGTRTEQFFGPGTRLTVL.

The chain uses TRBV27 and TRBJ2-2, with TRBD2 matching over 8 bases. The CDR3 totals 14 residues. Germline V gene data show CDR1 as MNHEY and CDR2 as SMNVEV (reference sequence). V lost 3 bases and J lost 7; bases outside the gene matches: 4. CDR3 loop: CASSLLRGGGELFF. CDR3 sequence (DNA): TGTGCCAGCAGTTTGCTTCGGGGGGGCGGGGAGCTGTTTTTT.

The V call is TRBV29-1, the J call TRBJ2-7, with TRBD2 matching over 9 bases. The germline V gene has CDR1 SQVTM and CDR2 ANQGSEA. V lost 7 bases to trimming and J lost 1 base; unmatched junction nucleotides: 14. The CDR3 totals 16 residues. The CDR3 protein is CSARFASGTPSYEQYF. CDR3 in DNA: TGCAGCGCTCGATTTGCTAGCGGGACTCCTTCCTACGAGCAGTACTTC.